In its sample, the clone carrying this TCR beta chain was seen a few times. Its cognate antigen is unknown. Trimming shortened V by 7 bases and J by 1 base, and 17 bases separated the two germline ends. CDR3 length: 16 residues. The V gene's germline CDR1 is SGHVS and CDR2 FQNEAQ. From the 5' RACE reads, TCRdb called clonotypes with MiXCR, one entry per CDR3 protein. The table records under 300,000 distinct CDR3 sequences, about 20% of them present only once. This specimen comes from a study of T-cell memory formation after mild COVID-19. General study findings and limits: Day 15 to 85 contracting clones showed balanced CD4/CD8; day 15 to 37 expanders favored CD4+.

The TCR originated in a man between 18 and 29 years old who had mild COVID-19 (a few samples of this study predate the infection). Cell type and time point are not known. Sample: PBMCs or a T cell subset sorted from them (not recorded which). V is TRBV7-8 and J is TRBJ2-1; no firm D call. In nucleotides, the CDR3 is TGTGCCAGCACCCCTGACCTGGTCTTTTCCTACAATGAGCAGTTCTTC. It specifies CASTPDLVFSYNEQFF.